The 13 T cell receptor beta chains given below trace back to one sample, sequenced in a study of shared clonotypes between healthy human individuals. Libraries were prepared by immunoSEQ multiplex PCR; TCRdb keeps only in-frame clonotypes and omits some of them. The table includes 950,000 to 1,100,000 clones, about 75% detected once. What was sequenced was memory CD4+ T cells sorted from blood. As to subset: CD45RA-negative fraction. These TCRs come from a young man in good health.

In nucleotides, the CDR3 is TGTGCCAGCAGTGATGACAGGGTTTACGAGCAGTACTTC. This codes for CASSDDRVYEQYF. This chain joins TRBV2 and TRBJ2-7; 7 bases are shared with TRBD1. Germline V gives CDR1 SNHLY, CDR2 FYNNEI. The CDR3 length is 13 residues. V shed 3 bases, J shed 4 bases, and the junction held 3 bases outside the gene matches.

The rearrangement links TRBV5-1 to TRBJ2-5, with D maybe TRBD2 (5 bases). The CDR3 loop spans 16 amino acids. Looked up from germline, CDR1 is SGHRS and CDR2 is YFSETQ. V was clipped by 0 bases and J by 5 bases, with 17 bases between them. CDR3 bases: TGCGCCAGCAGCTTGGGAAATGCGGGCTCAAGGGAGACCCAGTACTTC. Its protein is CASSLGNAGSRETQYF.

The V and J genes are TRBV18 and TRBJ2-7; possibly TRBD1 for D (5 bases). CDR1 KGHSH and CDR2 LQKENI come from the germline V gene. With 3 bases removed from V and 2 bases from J, the gap between germline ends came to 17 bases. CDR3 length equals 16 residues. CDR3 DNA sequence: TGTGCCAGCTCACCCGCCAGGGTCATCCAAACCTACGAGCAGTACTTC. The encoded protein is CASSPARVIQTYEQYF.

The gene calls are TRBV28 and TRBJ2-7; 12 bases agree with TRBD2. The CDR3 has 15 residues. V lost 5 bases and J lost 7; bases outside the gene matches: 9. CDR1 and CDR2 from the germline V gene are MDHEN and SYDVKM. CDR3 sequence: CASSPRLAGAGEQYF. Written as DNA, the CDR3 is TGTGCCAGCAGTCCTCGACTAGCGGGGGCAGGAGAGCAGTACTTC.

This chain connects TRBV2 to TRBJ1-1; D is uncertain. Trimming cost V 6 bases and J 7 bases, with 9 bases left between them. This CDR3 is built from 11 residues. Germline assignment: CDR1 SNHLY and CDR2 FYNNEI. CDR3 in amino acids: CASRTRVEAFF. For the CDR3, the DNA is TGTGCCAGCAGAACGCGCGTTGAAGCTTTCTTT.

Of note for this clone: Other nucleotide sequences in the sample specify the same CDR3. The chain has TRBV5-1 and TRBJ2-6; tentatively, D is TRBD2 (5 bases). The V end was cut by 0 bases, the J end by 1 base, with 5 bases between. Germline CDR1 is SGHRS and CDR2 is YFSETQ. The CDR3 has 15 residues. CDR3 coding DNA: TGCGCCAGCAGCTTGGCGGGGTCTGGGGCCAACGTCCTGACTTTC. The encoded protein is CASSLAGSGANVLTF.

Only a few counts were recorded for this clone. This chain uses TRBV29-1 with TRBJ1-1; 8 positions agree with TRBD1. The germline V gene has CDR1 SQVTM and CDR2 ANQGSEA. The CDR3 is made up of 14 amino acids. V shed 5 bases and J 4 bases; nucleotides not matched to a gene: 9. This CDR3 reads CSVPGGAGTTEAFF. In DNA, the CDR3 is TGCAGCGTTCCAGGGGGCGCGGGGACCACTGAAGCTTTCTTT.

This clone was counted only a few times. Other nucleotide sequences from this sample produce the same CDR3. This rearrangement joins TRBV30 to TRBJ1-5, with D uncertain. Trimming took 0 bases from V and 6 from J, leaving 9 bases between them. The germline V gene has CDR1 GTSNPN and CDR2 SVGIG (reference sequence). This CDR3 contains 13 residues. The CDR3 DNA is TGTGCCTGGAGTGTTCAAGGTGGTCAGCCCCAGCATTTT. Its protein product is CAWSVQGGQPQHF. The variable domain in full, with the rest retrieved from reference TRBV30 and TRBJ1-5, is SQTIHQWPATLVQPVGSPLSLECTVEGTSNPNLYWYRQAAGRGLQLLFYSVGIGQISSEVPQNLSASRPQDRQFILSSKKLLLSDSGFYLCAWSVQGGQPQHFGDGTRLSIL.

The chain carries TRBV10-3 and TRBJ2-3; D uncertain. Per germline, CDR1 ENHRY and CDR2 SYGVKD. The CDR3 runs to 12 residues. Trimming left V 6 bases short and J 5 bases short, with 9 bases between. The CDR3: CAIRAPQDTQYF. In DNA form, the CDR3 reads TGTGCCATCAGGGCCCCGCAAGATACGCAGTATTTT.

The rearrangement links TRBV2 to TRBJ2-6, with 8 bases matching TRBD1. Trimming cost V 6 bases and J 3 bases; bases outside gene matches: 10. Germline loops: CDR1 SNHLY, CDR2 FYNNEI. CDR3 size: 17 residues. The DNA for the CDR3 is TGTGCCAGCAGGACGGACAGGGCGACTGGTGGGGCCAACGTCCTGACTTTC. Amino acid sequence: CASRTDRATGGANVLTF.

The gene calls are TRBV29-1 and TRBJ2-1; 10 bases map to TRBD2. This CDR3 region has 14 residues. The germline V gene has CDR1 SQVTM and CDR2 ANQGSEA. The junction had 3 bases not matched to a gene; V was cut back by 4 bases and J by 3 bases. DNA of the CDR3: TGCAGCGTTGTGGGGACTAGCGTCTACAATGAGCAGTTCTTC. It is translated as CSVVGTSVYNEQFF.

The chain combines TRBV6-5 with TRBJ1-1; TRBD1 is a possible D gene (5 bases). Trimming cost V 4 bases and J 0 bases, with 12 bases left between them. Germline loops: CDR1 MNHEY, CDR2 SVGAGI. There are 15 residues in the CDR3. The CDR3 here is CASSSFGGMNTEAFF. Here the CDR3 DNA reads TGTGCCAGCAGTTCTTTCGGGGGGATGAACACTGAAGCTTTCTTT.

The rearrangement joins TRBV5-1 to TRBJ2-7; 7 bases agree with TRBD1. With 4 bases clipped from V and 2 bases from J, the junction kept 6 bases outside the gene matches. The germline V gene encodes CDR1 SGHRS and CDR2 YFSETQ. CDR3 length: 14 residues. The CDR3 here is CASSTGQAAYEQYF. The CDR3 nucleotides read TGCGCCAGCAGCACAGGACAGGCAGCCTACGAGCAGTACTTC.